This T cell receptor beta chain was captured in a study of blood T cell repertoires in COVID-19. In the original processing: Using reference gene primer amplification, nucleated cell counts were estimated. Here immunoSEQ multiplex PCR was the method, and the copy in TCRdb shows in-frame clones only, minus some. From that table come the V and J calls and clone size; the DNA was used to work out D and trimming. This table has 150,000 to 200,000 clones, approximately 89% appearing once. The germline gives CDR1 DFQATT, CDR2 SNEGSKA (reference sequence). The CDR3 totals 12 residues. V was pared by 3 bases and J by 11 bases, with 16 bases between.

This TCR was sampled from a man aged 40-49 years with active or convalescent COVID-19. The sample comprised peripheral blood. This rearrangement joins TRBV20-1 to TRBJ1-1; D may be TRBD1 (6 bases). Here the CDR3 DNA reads TGCAGTGCTAGTGGGGGGCGCGTTCGGGCTTTCTTT. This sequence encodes CSASGGRVRAFF.